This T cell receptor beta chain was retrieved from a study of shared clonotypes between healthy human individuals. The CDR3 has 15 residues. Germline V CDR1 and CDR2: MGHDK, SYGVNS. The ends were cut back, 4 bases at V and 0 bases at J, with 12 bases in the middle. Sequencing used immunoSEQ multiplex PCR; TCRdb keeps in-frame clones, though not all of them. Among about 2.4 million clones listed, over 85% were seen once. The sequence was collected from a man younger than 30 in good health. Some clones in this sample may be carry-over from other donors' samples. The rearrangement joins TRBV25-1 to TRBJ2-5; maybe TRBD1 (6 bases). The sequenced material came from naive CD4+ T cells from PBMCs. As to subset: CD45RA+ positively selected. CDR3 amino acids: CASSAIGQYQETQYF. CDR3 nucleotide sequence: TGTGCCAGCAGTGCCATTGGACAGTACCAAGAGACCCAGTACTTC. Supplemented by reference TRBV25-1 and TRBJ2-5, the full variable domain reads EADIYQTPRYLVIGTGKKITLECSQTMGHDKMYWYQQDPGMELHLIHYSYGVNSTEKGDLSSESTVSRIRTEHFPLTLESARPSHTSQYLCASSAIGQYQETQYFGPGTRLLVL.